This T cell receptor (beta chain) was recovered during a study of T cells in Graves' hyperthyroidism and ophthalmopathy (dated by TCRdb to between 2017 and 2020). For the study in its entirety: Peripheral blood was collected at initial diagnosis, before any treatment. To identify distinguishing TCR V-J signatures, a discovery cohort of around 100 patients was used, comprising some 45 with Graves' ophthalmopathy and roughly 60 with stable Graves' hyperthyroidism. According to the paper, TCR Vbeta CDR3 sequencing was carried out on more than 120 peripheral blood samples, which came from some 41 ophthalmopathy, around 74 hyperthyroidism and approximately 17 progressor patients. Thyroid tissue and blood T-cell repertoires from six or seven Graves' hyperthyroidism patients were also compared in the study. The roughly 90 discovery patients were divided at random into training and test sets in a 7:3 ratio. An independent validation cohort of under 20 hyperthyroidism patients and about 16 patients who later progressed to ophthalmopathy tested prospective prediction of ophthalmopathy. After sampling, hyperthyroidism patients received methimazole starting at 30 mg daily, and ophthalmopathy patients received high-dose intravenous methylprednisolone. Points the paper makes about the study in general: Most expanded thyroid clonotypes (frequency above 0.001) were also detected in blood, suggesting blood repertoires may reflect thyroid immune responses. Sample size was not statistically predetermined, and investigators were not blinded to group allocation. During validation, the model predicted progression to ophthalmopathy a median of approximately 7 months ahead of onset, with roughly 65% sensitivity and under 85% specificity. A model built on a 13 V-J signature distinguished ophthalmopathy from stable hyperthyroidism, reaching around 88% sensitivity and approximately 81% specificity in cross-validation and 80%/75% in testing.

The CDR3 goes from the cysteine to the phenylalanine over 13 residues. Just the 39-base CDR3 DNA is kept, in frame starting at base 1. V drops 1 base and J drops 3 bases, leaving 7 bases in between. The CDR1 and CDR2 encoded by the germline V gene are SGHTA and FQGNSA. Ophthalmopathy patients had moderately to severely active disease, with a Clinical Activity Score of 3 or more, a NOSPECS grade of 4 or more, and a disease duration of less than 3 months. Any patient with an uncontrolled infection, another autoimmune disease, pregnancy or lactation was excluded. Diagnoses were based on clinical symptoms, serum thyroxine and TRAb, thyroid ultrasound and orbital computed tomography. Ficoll-Paque density gradient centrifugation was used to isolate PBMCs from 9.5 to 10 ml of fresh peripheral blood. Total RNA was extracted with Trizol reagent, and quality was checked on an Agilent 2100 Bioanalyzer. This clonotype was seen many times. Its antigen has not been determined. No much larger clone is present one base from it, and per-base qualities are unavailable.

Amplification of TCR beta CDR3 regions was carried out from RNA transcripts. The TCR CDR3 was subjected to a first round of RT-PCR using the HTBI primer set and the Qiagen OneStep RT-PCR kit. The libraries were constructed in a second round of multiplex PCR and then size-selected and purified. Paired-end sequencing of the libraries was performed with 100 bp reads on an Illumina HiSeq2000. From the authors' description of their analysis: SOAPnuke was used to process the raw data, removing reads that contained adapters or uncalled bases, had a mean Phred below 15, or lacked an exact match to the constant primer or identifier. COPE v1.2.5 was used to merge high-quality paired reads, and clonotypes were defined as unique nucleotide sequences. Clonotypes were aligned to IMGT TRBV, TRBD and TRBJ reference segments using MiTCR v1.1. Analysis was restricted to V-J combinations with a frequency above 0.0001, which covered 99.2% of repertoires. A TCS score was defined as the ratio of F50 (clonal expansion) to E x V (chaos), with BLOSUM62-based TCRdist applied between CDR3 peptides within each V-J. Welch's t-statistics and random forest reduced 500 to 550 V-J features to some 14, which were used in a naive Bayes classifier (R e1071). The public reads were reprocessed in TCRdb via fastp at Q25 and MiXCR, keeping in-frame beta chains. One record per CDR3 amino acid sequence lists the most common genes and DNA. The V and J calls shown here were made by TCRdb, not taken from the authors' results. Recorded for this sample are a few hundred thousand distinct CDR3 sequences; over 20% of them occurred a single time. The ten largest clonotypes hold around 60% of the sample.

The chain joins TRBV7-2 to TRBJ2-7; the D segment may tentatively be TRBD1 or TRBD2, each giving 5 matched bases. What was sequenced was blood. The source is a man in his thirties or forties with Graves' ophthalmopathy. The CDR3 has the sequence CASSLVGGYEQYF. The base sequence is TGTGCCAGCAGCTTAGTTGGGGGCTACGAGCAGTACTTC. When the CDR3 is completed using the reference TRBV7-2 and TRBJ2-7 genes on either side, the full variable domain is GAGVSQSPSNKVTEKGKDVELRCDPISGHTALYWYRQSLGQGLEFLIYFQGNSAPDKSGLPSDRFSAERTGGSVSTLTIQRTQQEDSAVYLCASSLVGGYEQYFGPGTRLTVT.